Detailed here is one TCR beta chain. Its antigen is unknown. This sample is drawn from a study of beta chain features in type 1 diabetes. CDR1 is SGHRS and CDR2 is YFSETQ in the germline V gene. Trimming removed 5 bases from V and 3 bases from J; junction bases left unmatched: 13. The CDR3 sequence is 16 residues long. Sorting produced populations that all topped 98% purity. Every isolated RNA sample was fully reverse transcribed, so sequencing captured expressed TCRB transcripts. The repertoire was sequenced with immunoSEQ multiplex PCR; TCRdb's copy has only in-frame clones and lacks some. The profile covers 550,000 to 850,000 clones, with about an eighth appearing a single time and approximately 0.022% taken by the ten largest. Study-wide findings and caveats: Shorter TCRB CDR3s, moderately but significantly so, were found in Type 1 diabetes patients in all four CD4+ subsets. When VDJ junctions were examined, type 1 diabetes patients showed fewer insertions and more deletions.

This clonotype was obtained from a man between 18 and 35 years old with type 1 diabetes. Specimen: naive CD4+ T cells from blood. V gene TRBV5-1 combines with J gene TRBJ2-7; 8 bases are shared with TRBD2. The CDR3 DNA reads TGCGCCAGCAGTCCGACAGTAGCGGGGTCGAGCTACGAGCAGTACTTC. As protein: CASSPTVAGSSYEQYF.